This T cell receptor beta chain was profiled in a study of cytomegalovirus exposure and HLA in healthy donors. Study summary: There were around 100 million unique TCR beta sequences, drawn from some 180 million T cells, in an earlier analysis.

Trimming took 2 bases from V and 1 from J; bases not matched to a gene: 2. Germline CDR1 SGHNT, CDR2 YYREEE (reference sequence). The CDR3 sequence is 14 residues long. As to this clone: The antigen is unknown.

Study-level results: TCR beta V- and J-gene trimming, according to a later analysis, was linked to a missense DCLRE1C variant. Being productive about 90% or about 30% of the time was typical of most TCR beta V segments in an earlier analysis. Reports indicate that TCR beta sequences accurately predicted the HLA-A and HLA-B alleles of most subjects.

The PCR was carried out with 60 Vbeta primers and 13 Jbeta primers. The data were produced by immunoSEQ multiplex PCR, yet TCRdb's version contains in-frame clones alone and is incomplete. The table shows roughly 67,000 clones, with just under 80% occurring only once. This sequence originates from a middle-aged man in good health and CMV-seronegative. V usage is TRBV5-4 and J usage is TRBJ2-7; 8 bases are a match to TRBD1. The specimen sequenced was PBMCs. This CDR3 reads CASSFGDRSYEQYF. The CDR3 DNA reads as TGTGCCAGCAGCTTTGGGGACAGGTCCTACGAGCAGTACTTC.